Listed below are T cell receptor beta chains from one sample, sequenced in a study of early T cells in non-severe SARS-CoV-2 infection. MiXCR was run by TCRdb on the 5' RACE reads, yielding one entry per CDR3 protein. The repertoire has about 130,000 distinct CDR3 sequences, 15% of them found once; the top ten carry about a fifth. Sequenced input: whole blood. The receptor set was obtained from an adult who was a healthcare worker with PCR-confirmed SARS-CoV-2 infection or an uninfected control (not recorded which). Both conserved end residues are part of each CDR3. D genes are given only for firm matches. Rows give clone size only sometimes, using once, few, many, or a class for an expanded clone.

abundance	v_gene	j_gene	d_gene	CDR3nt	CDR3aa
.	TRBV20-1	TRBJ2-2	.	TGCAGTGCTAGACCTTCCCCCGGGGAGCTGTTTTTT	CSARPSPGELFF
.	TRBV30	TRBJ1-5	.	TGTGCCTGCTCGCGGGGAGATCAGCCCCAGCATTTT	CACSRGDQPQHF
.	TRBV7-2	TRBJ1-2	.	TGTGCCAGCAGCTTAGGGGCAGCTACGAACTATGGCTACACCTTC	CASSLGAATNYGYTF
.	TRBV2	TRBJ2-5	.	TGTGCCAGCAGTGGGAGTCTGGGAGAGACCCAGTACTTC	CASSGSLGETQYF
few	TRBV20-1	TRBJ1-1	.	TGCAGTGCCAGACACTCGAACACTGAAGCTTTCTTT	CSARHSNTEAFF
.	TRBV2	TRBJ1-1	.	TGTGCCAGCAGGATAATTAACACTGAAGCTTTCTTT	CASRIINTEAFF
many	TRBV18	TRBJ2-7	TRBD2	TGTGCCAGCGGAGGGAGAAGCGGGAACTACGAGCAGTACTTC	CASGGRSGNYEQYF
.	TRBV7-9	TRBJ2-7	.	TGTGCCAGCATCGGGGACTCCTACGAGCAGTACTTC	CASIGDSYEQYF
many	TRBV29-1	TRBJ2-5	TRBD2	TGCAGCGCTAGCGGGGCAGGGGAGACCCAGTACTTC	CSASGAGETQYF
.	TRBV3-1	TRBJ2-1	TRBD2	TGTGCCAGCAGCCAAGATCCGCGGGGGGGCCAATTCTTC	CASSQDPRGGQFF
few	TRBV11-3	TRBJ1-2	TRBD1	TGTGCCAGCAGCTTACAGGGGGCGCCTGGCTACACCTTC	CASSLQGAPGYTF
.	TRBV10-3	TRBJ1-1	TRBD1	TGTGCCATCAGTGGATCAGGGGGCCGGCTGAACACTGAAGCTTTCTTT	CAISGSGGRLNTEAFF
few	TRBV20-1	TRBJ2-5	.	TGCAGTGCTGGTACTAGATCAGTAGAGACCCAGTACTTC	CSAGTRSVETQYF
.	TRBV6-5	TRBJ1-1	.	TGTGCCAGCAGTTCGTCGACGGGGAACACTGAAGCTTTCTTT	CASSSSTGNTEAFF
.	TRBV7-3	TRBJ2-2	.	TGTGCCAGCAGCTTAACTTACTCCGGGGAGCTGTTTTTT	CASSLTYSGELFF
few	TRBV12-3/TRBV12-4	TRBJ1-2	.	TGTGCCAGTCGCCGCCCCGGAATATTCGGCTACACCTTC	CASRRPGIFGYTF
.	TRBV6-2/TRBV6-3	TRBJ2-3	.	TGTGCCAGCTGGGTACCCGGGTCGAGCACAGATACGCAGTATTTT	CASWVPGSSTDTQYF
.	TRBV30	TRBJ2-7	.	TGTGCCTGGCGAAGGATCGGGCCTTACGAGCAGTACTTC	CAWRRIGPYEQYF
few	TRBV7-3	TRBJ2-2	.	TGTGCCAGCAGCTCGCGAGGGACCACCGGGGAGCTGTTTTTT	CASSSRGTTGELFF
few	TRBV9	TRBJ2-7	.	TGTGCCAGCAGCCCAAGTAGACAAGGCGAGCAGTACTTC	CASSPSRQGEQYF
.	TRBV24-1	TRBJ2-2	.	TGTGCCACCAGTGATCCTAACTACGGGGAGCTGTTTTTT	CATSDPNYGELFF
few	TRBV12-3/TRBV12-4	TRBJ2-2	.	TGTGCCAGCAGGAGGGACTCGATCACCGGGGAGCTGTTTTTT	CASRRDSITGELFF
many	TRBV6-5	TRBJ1-5	.	TGTGCCAGCAGGAGGGGGGGTAGGAATCAGCCCCAGCATTTT	CASRRGGRNQPQHF
few	TRBV6-1	TRBJ1-5	TRBD1	TGTGCCAGCACCTCAGGGACAGGCGGCAATCAGCCCCAGCATTTT	CASTSGTGGNQPQHF
.	TRBV12-3/TRBV12-4	TRBJ2-1	TRBD1	TGTGCCAGCCTTCAGGGGGCCAATGAGCAGTTCTTC	CASLQGANEQFF
many	TRBV29-1	TRBJ2-5	TRBD1	TGCAGCGCCCTAGGACAGGGCCAAGAGACCCAGTACTTC	CSALGQGQETQYF
many	TRBV29-1	TRBJ1-2	TRBD1	TGCAGCGTTTTCGAGCAGGGGGCTTGGTATGGCTACACCTTC	CSVFEQGAWYGYTF
.	TRBV6-2/TRBV6-3	TRBJ2-1	.	TGTGCCAGCAGTTACTCGTTATTAGACGCGGGGTTCTACAATGAGCAGTTCTTC	CASSYSLLDAGFYNEQFF
few	TRBV29-1	TRBJ1-1	.	TGCAGCGGATCATATAGCCCCGGGAACACTGAAGCTTTCTTT	CSGSYSPGNTEAFF
.	TRBV10-3	TRBJ2-7	.	TGTGCCATCAGTGAGTCTACGGTCCCTTACGAGCAGTACTTC	CAISESTVPYEQYF
many	TRBV10-3	TRBJ2-2	TRBD1	TGTGCCATCAGTGATACACTCAGGACAGGCGGGGAGCTGTTTTTT	CAISDTLRTGGELFF
few	TRBV3-1	TRBJ2-1	.	TGTGCCAGCAGCCGGGACGTGCGTTATGAGCAGTTCTTC	CASSRDVRYEQFF
.	TRBV7-2	TRBJ2-5	.	TGTGCCAGCAGCTCCTCAGGACGTAGAGAGACCCAGTACTTC	CASSSSGRRETQYF
few	TRBV10-3	TRBJ2-7	.	TGTGCCATCAGTGCCTCCGAAGCCTACGAGCAGTACTTC	CAISASEAYEQYF
few	TRBV2	TRBJ1-5	.	TGTGCCAGCTCCAACGGGTTTCAGCCCCAGCATTTT	CASSNGFQPQHF
few	TRBV11-2	TRBJ2-3	.	TGTGCCAGCAGCTTAGATCGGGATTGGGGCAGGATAGACACAGATACGCAGTATTTT	CASSLDRDWGRIDTDTQYF
.	TRBV7-9	TRBJ1-2	TRBD1	TGTGCCAGCAGCCTAACCGGGACAGGGATGTTCAGCGGCTACACCTTC	CASSLTGTGMFSGYTF
.	TRBV12-5	TRBJ2-1	.	TGTGCTAGTGGTTCAACATCCAGGTACAATGAGCAGTTCTTC	CASGSTSRYNEQFF
.	TRBV30	TRBJ1-5	.	TGTGCCTGGAGTTTAGGAGGTGATCAGCCCCAGCATTTT	CAWSLGGDQPQHF
.	TRBV5-4	TRBJ2-7	TRBD1	TGTGCCAGCAGTCCACGGACAGGGCCACCTTCTTCCTACGAGCAGTACTTC	CASSPRTGPPSSYEQYF
.	TRBV9	TRBJ2-3	TRBD2	TGTGCCAGCAGCGGCCTTAGCGGGGGGACCACAGATACGCAGTATTTT	CASSGLSGGTTDTQYF
.	TRBV7-3	TRBJ2-2	TRBD1	TGTGCCAGCAGCCAACAGGGGGCGAACACCGGGGAGCTGTTTTTT	CASSQQGANTGELFF
.	TRBV3-1	TRBJ2-1	TRBD2	TGTGCCAGCAGACTTTTAGCGGGGGGATCCTACAATGAGCAGTTCTTC	CASRLLAGGSYNEQFF